Described below is a single T cell receptor (beta chain) sequence and its context. Its antigen is still unknown. This table comes from immunoSEQ multiplex PCR, and its TCRdb copy is limited to in-frame clones, with some not included. The sample lists some 1 million clones; around 74% were seen once. The CDR3 is 15 amino acids. The trim removed 1 base at V and 1 base at J, leaving 3 bases unmatched. The germline gives CDR1 SGHDN, CDR2 FVKESK. The data belong to a study of shared clonotypes between healthy human individuals. Overall study results and limits: Shared across a few donors were around 5% of the naive CD4 clonotypes.

Sequenced: memory CD4+ T cells sorted from blood. Subset: CD45RA-negative fraction. The chain links TRBV14 to TRBJ2-7, with 8 bases lining up with TRBD2. This clonotype was obtained from a man between 18 and 29 years old in good health. The chain's CDR3 is CASSQVAGGSYEQYF. The CDR3 bases are TGTGCCAGCAGCCAAGTTGCGGGAGGATCCTACGAGCAGTACTTC.